This TCR beta chain was observed in a study of blood T cell repertoires in COVID-19. Germline CDR1 reads SGHDN; CDR2 reads FVKESK. V was trimmed by 2 bases and J by 3 bases, leaving 7 bases between them. The CDR3 consists of 13 residues. Measured with immunoSEQ multiplex PCR; TCRdb has only the in-frame clones, and not every one. The data hold over 250,000 clones, with over 75% observed a single time. This clonotype was obtained from a woman in her 30s with acute or convalescent COVID-19. Sequencing input: peripheral blood. V gene TRBV14 combines with J gene TRBJ2-5; D is uncertain. The CDR3 DNA reads TGTGCCAGCAGCCAACAGGAAAAAGAGACCCAGTACTTC. It yields the protein CASSQQEKETQYF.